A selection of T cell receptor beta chains follows, all from one sample in a study of blood T cell repertoires in COVID-19. Here immunoSEQ multiplex PCR was the method, and the copy in TCRdb shows in-frame clones only, minus some. This sample carries 150,000 or so clones, about 90% of them seen once, and the ten largest clones take roughly 6.6%. Sequenced sample: peripheral blood. These receptors were obtained from a man aged 80 or over with acute or convalescent COVID-19. Each CDR3 is given with its conserved first and last residue. D genes are given only for firm matches. The size of a clone is reported for some rows only, either as once, few or many, or as a class for expanded clones.

V,size,D,length,J,DNA,CDR3
TRBV18,.,.,15,TRBJ2-1,TGTGCCAGCTCACCTCCAGGTGCCACCTACAATGAGCAGTTCTTC,CASSPPGATYNEQFF
TRBV29-1,.,.,11,TRBJ2-7,TGCAGCGTTAGGCGGGCTGGGGAGCAGTACTTC,CSVRRAGEQYF
TRBV29-1,few,.,14,TRBJ1-1,TGCAGCGTTCGCCTTAGCAGCTTGAACACTGAAGCTTTCTTT,CSVRLSSLNTEAFF
TRBV11-3,.,TRBD2,13,TRBJ2-1,TGTGCCAGCAGCTTAGGAGGGAGGGATGAGCAGTTCTTC,CASSLGGRDEQFF
TRBV30,.,.,16,TRBJ1-6,TGTGCCTGGAGTCCAACAGGGCGCTCCTATAATTCACCCCTCCACTTT,CAWSPTGRSYNSPLHF
TRBV19,.,TRBD1,12,TRBJ1-2,TGTGCCAGTACCGACAGGGGCTATGGCTACACCTTC,CASTDRGYGYTF
TRBV20-1,.,TRBD1,14,TRBJ2-1,TGCAGTGCTGGTGGGGGGACAGGGGTCAATGAGCAGTTCTTC,CSAGGGTGVNEQFF
TRBV4-1,.,TRBD1,17,TRBJ2-2,TGCGCCAGCAGCCGGGCCGGGACAGGGGGCCTCACCGGGGAGCTGTTTTTT,CASSRAGTGGLTGELFF
TRBV3-1/TRBV3-2,.,TRBD1,12,TRBJ1-5,TGTGCCAGCAGCCGGACAGGGCAGCCCCAGCATTTT,CASSRTGQPQHF
TRBV6-1,once,.,15,TRBJ1-2,TGTGCCAGCAGTGAATCTGGGCAGGGAAGCTATGGCTACACCTTC,CASSESGQGSYGYTF
TRBV4-1,.,TRBD2,16,TRBJ2-1,TGCGCCAGCAGCCCGCCGGGACTAGCGGGGGGTAATGAGCAGTTCTTC,CASSPPGLAGGNEQFF
TRBV28,once,TRBD2,15,TRBJ2-7,TGTGCCAGCAGTTTGCCTGGGCGGGGGGGTAACGAGCAGTACTTC,CASSLPGRGGNEQYF